The sequence of this T cell receptor beta chain was determined in a study of cytomegalovirus exposure and HLA in healthy donors. Study-wide background: HLA-typed donors were the source of about 85 million unique TCRs, which an early data release held. Findings and caveats of the study: Evidence from a later analysis indicated that most CMV-associated TCR beta chains looked HLA-restricted. The authors later found HLA-associated TCR beta chains more clonally expanded than equally common others. Reportedly, fewer N-insertions than the approximately 600-donor mean appeared in an Asian-associated ancestry cluster in a later analysis.

60 Vbeta and 13 Jbeta primers were used in PCR. This table comes from immunoSEQ multiplex PCR, and its TCRdb copy is limited to in-frame clones, with some not included. This repertoire includes 80,000 to 100,000 clones. Turning to this clone: Antigen unknown.

This sequence originates from a man aged 50 to 60 in good health and CMV-seronegative. What was sequenced was PBMCs.

The CDR3 sequence: CASSILAGGSNEQFF. CDR3 sequence (DNA): TGCGCCAGCAGCATCCTAGCGGGGGGGTCCAATGAGCAGTTCTTC. The chain employs TRBV5-1 and TRBJ2-1, with 12 nucleotides matching TRBD2. Germline CDR1 SGHRS, CDR2 YFSETQ. The CDR3 runs 15 residues. The J segment lost 6 bases and the V segment lost 4 bases, leaving 5 bases of the junction unmatched.